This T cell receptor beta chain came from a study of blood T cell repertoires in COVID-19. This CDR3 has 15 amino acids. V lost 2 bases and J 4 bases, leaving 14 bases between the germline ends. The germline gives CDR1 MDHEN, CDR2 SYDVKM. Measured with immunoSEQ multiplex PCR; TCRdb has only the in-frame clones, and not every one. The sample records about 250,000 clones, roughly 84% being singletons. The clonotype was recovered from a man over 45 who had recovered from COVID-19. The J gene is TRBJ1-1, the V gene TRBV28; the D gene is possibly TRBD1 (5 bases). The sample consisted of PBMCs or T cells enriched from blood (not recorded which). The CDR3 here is CASSLTGLRVTEAFF. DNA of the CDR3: TGTGCCAGCAGTTTAACAGGCCTAAGGGTCACTGAAGCTTTCTTT.